The clone carrying this TCR beta chain has a handful of counts. Its specificity is unknown. The CDR3 is made up of 13 amino acids. Germline V gives CDR1 LNHNV, CDR2 YYDKDF (reference sequence). Trimming stripped 6 bases from V and 4 bases from J, with 9 bases between. These data originate in a study of T cells in localized non-small cell lung cancer. This table comes from immunoSEQ multiplex PCR, and its TCRdb copy is limited to in-frame clones, with some not included. The data show approximately 21,000 clones, roughly 89% seen once. Overall study results and limits: Sequence data derive from only one tumor region, so heterogeneity remains possible. Turning up in adjacent lung were a median around 60 of the top 100 tumor clones.

The chain employs TRBV15 and TRBJ1-4; TRBD1 might be the D (5 bases). This sequence originates from a male donor aged 60 or over with stage I lung adenocarcinoma. The source material was peripheral blood, sampled before any cancer treatment. The CDR3 DNA reads as TGTGCCACCAGTTGGGGGGGTAATGAAAAACTGTTTTTT. As protein: CATSWGGNEKLFF.